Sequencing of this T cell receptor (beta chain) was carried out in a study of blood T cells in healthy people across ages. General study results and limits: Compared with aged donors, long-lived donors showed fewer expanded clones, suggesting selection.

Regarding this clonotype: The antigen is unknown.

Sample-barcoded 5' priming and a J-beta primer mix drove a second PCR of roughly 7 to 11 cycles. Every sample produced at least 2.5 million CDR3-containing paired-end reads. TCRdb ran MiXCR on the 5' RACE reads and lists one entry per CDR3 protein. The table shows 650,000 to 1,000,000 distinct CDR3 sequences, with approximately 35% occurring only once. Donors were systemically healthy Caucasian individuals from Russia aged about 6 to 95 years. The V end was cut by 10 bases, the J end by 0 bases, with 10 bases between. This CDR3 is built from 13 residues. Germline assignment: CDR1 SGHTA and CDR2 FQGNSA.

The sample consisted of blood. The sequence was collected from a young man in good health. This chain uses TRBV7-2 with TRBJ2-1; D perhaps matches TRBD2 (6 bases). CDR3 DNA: TGTGCCACCGATAGCGGCTCCTACAATGAGCAGTTCTTC. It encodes CATDSGSYNEQFF.